Presented here are 16 T cell receptor beta chains from one specimen sequenced in a study of human T cells and chemical hapten exposure. TCRdb re-analysed the RACE reads in MiXCR, keeping a single row per CDR3 protein. The sample carries more than 150,000 distinct CDR3 sequences, 30% recorded once. Time point in this sample: pre-sensitization, week 0. As to treatment: therapeutic diphenylcyclopropenone sensitization with weekly scalp DPC. Source: whole blood, taken in connection with sensitization to the hapten diphenylcyclopropenone (DPC). Receptors originate from a woman aged 25 to 45 with alopecia areata. Some clones in this sample may be carry-over from other donors' samples.

J is TRBJ2-6 and V is TRBV27; the D gene is possibly TRBD1 (6 bases). Germline V CDR1 and CDR2: MNHEY, SMNVEV (reference sequence). The length of the CDR3 is 18 residues. The germline V and J ends were trimmed by 3 bases and 6 bases, with 21 bases remaining between them. CDR3 sequence: CASSFLGHSPGLANVLTF. CDR3 nucleotides: TGTGCCAGCAGTTTCTTGGGACACTCTCCGGGCCTGGCCAACGTCCTGACTTTC. Complete variable domain (other parts from reference TRBV27 and TRBJ2-6): EAQVTQNPRYLITVTGKKLTVTCSQNMNHEYMSWYRQDPGLGLRQIYYSMNVEVTDKGDVPEGYKVSRKEKRNFPLILESPSPNQTSLYFCASSFLGHSPGLANVLTFGAGSRLTVL.

The rearrangement joins TRBV30 to TRBJ1-6; no clear D gene. CDR1 is GTSNPN and CDR2 is SVGIG in the germline V gene (reference sequence). The V gene lost 4 bases and the J gene lost 5 bases, with 3 bases spanning the gap. This CDR3 has 11 amino acids. CDR3 in DNA: TGTGCCTGGAAAGATAATTCACCCCTCCACTTT. It encodes CAWKDNSPLHF.

The chain joins TRBV9 to TRBJ1-2; tentative D call: TRBD1 (5 bases). Trimming removed 5 bases from V and 3 bases from J, with 17 bases in between. The CDR3 totals 15 residues. The germline V gene has CDR1 SGDLS and CDR2 YYNGEE. This chain's CDR3 is CASRAPTGPDYGYTF. Here the CDR3 DNA reads TGTGCCAGCAGGGCTCCCACGGGACCTGACTATGGCTACACCTTC. Using reference TRBV9 and TRBJ1-2 for the parts outside the CDR3, the full variable domain is DSGVTQTPKHLITATGQRVTLRCSPRSGDLSVYWYQQSLDQGLQFLIQYYNGEERAKGNILERFSAQQFPDLHSELNLSSLELGDSALYFCASRAPTGPDYGYTFGSGTRLTVV.

V gene TRBV6-4 combines with J gene TRBJ2-1; D tentatively fits TRBD1 or TRBD2 (5 bases each). The CDR3 is made up of 14 amino acids. The V gene lost 7 bases and the J gene lost 8 bases, with 18 bases spanning the gap. In germline, CDR1 is MRHNA, CDR2 SNTAGT. CDR3 protein: CASMAGQGSDEQFF. As DNA, the CDR3 is TGTGCCAGCATGGCGGGCCAGGGTAGCGATGAGCAGTTCTTC.

The genes are TRBV28 and TRBJ2-7, with D perhaps matching TRBD1 (6 bases). Deletions cut 3 bases from V and 6 bases from J, with 21 bases between. From germline, CDR1 is MDHEN and CDR2 SYDVKM. The CDR3 extends over 16 amino acids. The CDR3 here is CASSFNSQGWKIEQYF. The CDR3 nucleotides are TGTGCCAGCAGTTTCAATTCGCAGGGGTGGAAGATCGAGCAGTACTTC.

This clonotype showed up just a few times. The rearrangement links TRBV28 to TRBJ2-1; TRBD1 aligns across 7 bases. CDR1 MDHEN and CDR2 SYDVKM come from the germline V gene. This CDR3 has 16 residues. The J segment lost 0 bases and the V segment lost 6 bases, leaving 8 bases of the junction unmatched. CDR3 in amino acids: CASSPQTGSSYNEQFF. CDR3 sequence (DNA): TGTGCCAGCAGCCCCCAGACAGGGAGCTCCTACAATGAGCAGTTCTTC.

A few counts support this clonotype. The chain employs TRBV6-2 or TRBV6-3 and TRBJ1-5; D is possibly TRBD1 (6 bases). This CDR3 is built from 16 residues. V gave up 6 bases and J gave up 0 bases, with 15 bases separating them. Looked up from germline, CDR1 is MNHEY and CDR2 is SVGEGT. This CDR3 is CASRSQGRYSNQPQHF. CDR3 coding DNA: TGTGCCAGCAGGTCGCAGGGGCGTTATAGCAATCAGCCCCAGCATTTT.

The chain employs TRBV11-3 and TRBJ2-2, with D hard to call. CDR1 and CDR2 (germline): SGHNT, YENEEA. CDR3 size: 14 residues. V was cut by 3 bases and J by 1 base, with 6 bases left in between. CDR3 protein: CASSFSRNTGELFF. The CDR3 nucleotides read TGTGCCAGCAGCTTCTCCAGGAACACCGGGGAGCTGTTTTTT. Full variable domain (missing parts from reference TRBV11-3 and TRBJ2-2): EAGVVQSPRYKIIEKKQPVAFWCNPISGHNTLYWYLQNLGQGPELLIRYENEEAVDDSQLPKDRFSAERLKGVDSTLKIQPAELGDSAVYLCASSFSRNTGELFFGEGSRLTVL.

The V gene is TRBV28, the J gene TRBJ1-1; no definite D call. V lost 4 bases and J lost 1, with 16 bases in between. CDR3 size: 16 residues. The V gene's germline CDR1 is MDHEN and CDR2 SYDVKM. This CDR3 reads CASSSSVRAPNTEAFF. CDR3 DNA sequence: TGTGCCAGCAGTTCGTCCGTTCGGGCTCCGAACACTGAAGCTTTCTTT. The full variable domain, in which reference TRBV28 and TRBJ1-1 provide the parts outside the CDR3, is DVKVTQSSRYLVKRTGEKVFLECVQDMDHENMFWYRQDPGLGLRLIYFSYDVKMKEKGDIPEGYSVSREKKERFSLILESASTNQTSMYLCASSSSVRAPNTEAFFGQGTRLTVV.

The chain combines TRBV28 with TRBJ2-7; D might be TRBD2 (5 bases). This CDR3 comprises 16 residues. CDR1 MDHEN and CDR2 SYDVKM come from the germline V gene. V was clipped by 5 bases and J by 0 bases, with 17 bases between them. For the CDR3, the DNA is TGTGCCAGCAGTAGCCCGGGCGGAGGTACCTCCTACGAGCAGTACTTC. The encoded protein is CASSSPGGGTSYEQYF.

The chain joins TRBV29-1 to TRBJ2-1; 7 nucleotides line up with TRBD2. The germline V gene has CDR1 SQVTM and CDR2 ANQGSEA. CDR3 size: 14 residues. J gave up 6 bases and V 7 bases, and 12 bases lay outside the gene matches. CDR3 sequence reads: CSGRGAGVVNEQFF. The CDR3 nucleotides are TGCAGCGGGAGGGGTGCGGGAGTAGTCAATGAGCAGTTCTTC.

This clonotype was counted between two and nine times. The V gene is TRBV5-4, the J gene TRBJ2-3, with D possibly TRBD1 on 5 matching bases. There are 17 residues in the CDR3. Germline CDR1 and CDR2: SGHNT and YYREEE (reference sequence). Trimming pared 1 base from V and 4 bases from J, leaving 19 bases between. The CDR3 DNA reads TGTGCCAGCAGCTTGTTTGGCAATACCAGGGTGCCAGATACGCAGTATTTT. Its translation is CASSLFGNTRVPDTQYF.

There are a few counts of this clonotype. The rearrangement links TRBV11-2 to TRBJ2-1; no firm D call. This CDR3 comprises 14 residues. Trimming shortened V by 1 base and J by 1 base, and 5 bases separated the two germline ends. The germline V gene encodes CDR1 SGHAT and CDR2 FQNNGV. DNA for the CDR3: TGTGCCAGCAGCTTAGTTTTGTCCTACAATGAGCAGTTCTTC. Encoded protein: CASSLVLSYNEQFF.

Many counts were recorded for this clonotype. The chain employs TRBV29-1 and TRBJ2-1; tentatively, D is TRBD1 or TRBD2 (6 bases each). From germline, CDR1 is SQVTM and CDR2 ANQGSEA. Trimming stripped 4 bases from V and 0 bases from J, with 13 bases between. This CDR3 has 15 residues. DNA for the CDR3: TGCAGCGTTGTTCGGGGGCAGAGCTCCTACAATGAGCAGTTCTTC. Translated, it gives CSVVRGQSSYNEQFF.

V gene TRBV30 combines with J gene TRBJ1-1, with 7 bases lining up with TRBD1. With V trimmed by 5 bases and J by 3 bases, 6 bases remained unmatched. The germline V gene has CDR1 GTSNPN and CDR2 SVGIG (reference sequence). This CDR3 is built from 13 residues. The CDR3 DNA is TGTGCCTGGGCTACAGGGGAAGACACTGAAGCTTTCTTT. It encodes CAWATGEDTEAFF.

V usage is TRBV7-3 and J usage is TRBJ2-2; TRBD2 matches 8 bases. J was trimmed by 1 base and V by 5 bases; bases with no gene match: 6. This CDR3 has 16 residues. The germline CDR1 and CDR2 sequences are SGHTA and FQGTGA. CDR3 region: CASSPMSGGNTGELFF. CDR3 DNA: TGTGCCAGCAGCCCGATGAGCGGGGGGAACACCGGGGAGCTGTTTTTT.